This T cell receptor beta chain comes out of a study of blood T cell repertoires in COVID-19. This table comes from immunoSEQ multiplex PCR, and its TCRdb copy is limited to in-frame clones, with some not included. The profile shows 200,000 to 300,000 clones, about nine tenths of them singletons. The CDR3 length is 17 residues. Germline V lookup: CDR1 LNHDA, CDR2 SQIVND (reference sequence). V lost 0 bases and J lost 6; bases outside the gene matches: 8. Sequencing was performed on peripheral blood. V usage is TRBV19 and J usage is TRBJ2-1, with 10 bases aligning to TRBD2. This TCR derives from a man aged 25-40 years with COVID-19, enrolled during active disease. The CDR3 DNA reads as TGTGCCAGTAGTATAGATTCTGAGCGGGGGGGCCCCAATGAGCAGTTCTTC. This codes for CASSIDSERGGPNEQFF.